The 14 T cell receptor beta chains below come from one sample, sequenced in a study of cytomegalovirus exposure and HLA in healthy donors. Assay: immunoSEQ multiplex PCR; the TCRdb copy retains only in-frame clones and omits some. Of approximately 220,000 clones listed, around 87% were seen once; the top ten hold 2.6%. Material: PBMCs. The receptor source for this set is a man between 18 and 35 years old in good health and CMV-seronegative.

The chain employs TRBV25-1 and TRBJ1-5; TRBD1 aligns across 7 bases. Looked up from germline, CDR1 is MGHDK and CDR2 is SYGVNS. Losses at the gene ends were 3 bases for V and 4 bases for J; bases not matched to a gene: 9. The CDR3 length is 16 residues. CDR3 nucleotide sequence: TGTGCCAGCAGTGATTTCAGGGGGTTGGGGAATCAGCCCCAGCATTTT. Protein: CASSDFRGLGNQPQHF.

The rearrangement links TRBV4-2 to TRBJ2-2, with TRBD2 matching 7 bases. The CDR3 sequence is 14 residues long. V lost 8 bases, J lost 3 bases, and 6 bases stayed unmatched. The germline V gene has CDR1 LGHNA and CDR2 YNFKEQ. CDR3 protein: CASSGLTYTGELFF. The CDR3, as DNA: TGTGCCAGCTCGGGACTAACCTACACCGGGGAGCTGTTTTTT.

The chain couples TRBV19 to TRBJ1-1; 7 positions match TRBD1. Per the germline V gene, CDR1 is LNHDA and CDR2 is SQIVND (reference sequence). Losses at the gene ends were 5 bases for V and 0 bases for J; bases not matched to a gene: 3. The CDR3 is 14 amino acids. In DNA form, the CDR3 reads TGTGCCAGTAGTTTTCAGGGGGTGAACACTGAAGCTTTCTTT. This encodes CASSFQGVNTEAFF.

The chain combines TRBV27 with TRBJ2-1; TRBD1 agrees at 10 bases. The CDR3 has 15 amino acids. The J segment lost 3 bases and the V segment lost 7 bases, leaving 6 bases of the junction unmatched. Per the germline V gene, CDR1 is MNHEY and CDR2 is SMNVEV (reference sequence). This chain's CDR3 is CASKTGTGVYNEQFF. CDR3 nucleotides: TGTGCCAGCAAAACCGGGACAGGGGTCTACAATGAGCAGTTCTTC.

The chain carries TRBV4-1 and TRBJ2-7, with D unclear. CDR1 is MGHRA, CDR2 YSYEKL, per germline. V gave up 3 bases and J gave up 0 bases, with 9 bases separating them. The CDR3 extends over 14 amino acids. The DNA of the CDR3 is TGCGCCAGCAGCCATTATCCCGGCTCCTACGAGCAGTACTTC. Translating it yields CASSHYPGSYEQYF.

This rearrangement joins TRBV2 to TRBJ2-5; the D gene is possibly TRBD2 (5 bases). The CDR3 covers 15 residues. V lost 0 bases and J 2 bases, leaving 10 bases between the germline ends. CDR1 and CDR2 from the germline V gene are SNHLY and FYNNEI. The CDR3 loop reads CASSEAPDYQETQYF. In nucleotides, the CDR3 is TGTGCCAGCAGTGAAGCGCCAGACTATCAAGAGACCCAGTACTTC.

The chain couples TRBV7-2 to TRBJ1-5; D is perhaps TRBD1 (6 bases). CDR1 SGHTA and CDR2 FQGNSA come from the germline V gene. The CDR3 runs to 13 residues. Trimming cost V 3 bases and J 5 bases, with 8 bases left between them. The CDR3 DNA reads TGTGCCAGCAGCTTCACAGGGTATCAGCCCCAGCATTTT. It encodes CASSFTGYQPQHF. Full variable domain (outside the CDR3, taken from reference TRBV7-2 and TRBJ1-5): GAGVSQSPSNKVTEKGKDVELRCDPISGHTALYWYRQSLGQGLEFLIYFQGNSAPDKSGLPSDRFSAERTGGSVSTLTIQRTQQEDSAVYLCASSFTGYQPQHFGDGTRLSIL.

This chain uses TRBV6-6 with TRBJ2-5; 8 bases line up with TRBD2. This CDR3 is built from 16 residues. After removal of 2 bases from V and 4 bases from J, the junction contained 9 bases not matched to a gene. CDR1 and CDR2 (germline): MNHNY, SVGAGI (reference sequence). The CDR3 region is CASSYRPAGVSETQYF. In nucleotides, the CDR3 is TGTGCCAGCAGTTACAGGCCAGCGGGGGTATCAGAGACCCAGTACTTC.

The rearrangement uses TRBV4-2 and TRBJ2-5; no clear D. V gave up 0 bases and J gave up 2 bases, with 4 bases separating them. CDR3 length: 13 residues. Germline loops: CDR1 LGHNA, CDR2 YNFKEQ. CDR3 sequence (DNA): TGTGCCAGCAGCCAAGACACTCAAGAGACCCAGTACTTC. Translating it yields CASSQDTQETQYF.

The V call is TRBV5-4, the J call TRBJ2-7; 9 bases line up with TRBD2. This CDR3 spans 14 amino acids. Germline trimming cut 5 bases from V and 2 bases from J; bases unmatched to any gene: 5. The germline V gene encodes CDR1 SGHNT and CDR2 YYREEE (reference sequence). The CDR3 sequence: CASRREGKAYEQYF. CDR3 bases: TGTGCCAGCAGGCGGGAGGGGAAGGCCTACGAGCAGTACTTC.

V usage is TRBV6-6 and J usage is TRBJ2-3, with no clear D. V shed 0 bases and J shed 3 bases, with 4 bases lying between them. CDR1 MNHNY and CDR2 SVGAGI come from the germline V gene (reference sequence). The CDR3 is made up of 13 amino acids. This CDR3 reads CASSYSVTDTQYF. The CDR3 DNA reads as TGTGCCAGCAGTTACTCTGTAACAGATACGCAGTATTTT.

As for this clone: Other DNA sequences from this sample encode an identical CDR3 as well. This rearrangement joins TRBV4-3 to TRBJ2-3; D perhaps matches TRBD2 (5 bases). Looked up from germline, CDR1 is LGHNA and CDR2 is YSLEER. The CDR3 is 15 amino acids. Trimming shortened V by 0 bases and J by 3 bases, and 10 bases separated the two germline ends. CDR3 in DNA: TGCGCCAGCAGCCAAGACCTTCGAGGGACAGATACGCAGTATTTT. Translating gives CASSQDLRGTDTQYF.

This chain uses TRBV27 with TRBJ2-7; TRBD1 is a possible D gene (5 bases). The germline gives CDR1 MNHEY, CDR2 SMNVEV (reference sequence). CDR3 length equals 13 residues. V was pared by 5 bases and J by 5 bases, with 13 bases between. The CDR3 DNA sequence: TGTGCCAGCAGTGGACCAGGGTTACACGAGCAGTACTTC. It yields the protein CASSGPGLHEQYF.

With regard to this clone: It may be a read error: a sequence one base away is much more abundant. The same CDR3 arises from other DNA sequences in this sample as well. The chain's CDR3 is CASSISGAYNEQFF. CDR3 sequence (DNA): TGTGCCAGTAGTATAAGCGGCGCCTACAATGAGCAGTTCTTC. V is TRBV19 and J is TRBJ2-1, with TRBD2 as a possible D gene (5 bases). Germline V gene sequence: CDR1 LNHDA, CDR2 SQIVND (reference sequence). The V and J ends lost 2 bases and 2 bases respectively, with 7 bases between them. The CDR3 runs 14 residues.